Listed below are T cell receptor beta chains from one sample, sequenced in a study of blood T cell repertoires in COVID-19. TCRdb's copy holds only in-frame clones and misses some; the assay was immunoSEQ multiplex PCR. The data show nearly 200,000 clones, with around four fifths seen just once and about a fifth held by the top ten. The specimen was peripheral blood. The receptors were gathered from a human donor in a cohort sampled during active COVID-19. CDR3s include the opening cysteine and the closing phenylalanine or tryptophan. D genes are given only for firm matches. A clone size is listed for some rows: how often the clone was seen (once, few, many), or a class if it is expanded.

d_gene	abundance	j_gene	v_gene	CDR3aa	CDR3nt
NA	few	TRBJ1-4	TRBV6-6	CASLGGRSEKLFF	TGTGCCAGCTTGGGGGGGCGAAGTGAAAAACTGTTTTTT
NA	NA	TRBJ2-3	TRBV20-1	CSASPGTDTQYF	TGCAGTGCTAGTCCGGGCACAGATACGCAGTATTTT
NA	once	TRBJ2-7	TRBV5-1	CASSLGFGETTYEQYF	TGCGCCAGCAGCTTGGGGTTTGGGGAGACAACCTACGAGCAGTACTTC
NA	NA	TRBJ1-2	TRBV7-2	CASSRGGYGYTF	TGTGCCAGCAGCAGGGGGGGGTATGGCTACACCTTC
TRBD1	few	TRBJ2-1	TRBV5-1	CASAGQGENEQFF	TGCGCCAGCGCGGGACAGGGTGAGAATGAGCAGTTCTTC
NA	NA	TRBJ1-6	TRBV5-4	CASSLGQAKGTPLHF	TGTGCCAGCAGCTTGGGGCAGGCTAAGGGGACACCCCTCCACTTT
NA	NA	TRBJ2-7	TRBV27	CASAPGSGEQYF	TGTGCCAGCGCGCCAGGATCAGGCGAGCAGTACTTC
NA	once	TRBJ1-3	TRBV4-1	CASSQGGLPGNTIYF	TGCGCCAGCAGCCAAGGAGGTCTCCCGGGAAACACCATATATTTT
TRBD1	NA	TRBJ2-2	TRBV5-1	CASSHPGQGATGELFF	TGCGCCAGCAGCCACCCCGGACAGGGGGCAACCGGGGAGCTGTTTTTT
TRBD1	NA	TRBJ2-1	TRBV10-3	CAISESGTGGVNEQFF	TGTGCCATCAGTGAGTCCGGGACAGGGGGCGTCAATGAGCAGTTCTTC
NA	NA	TRBJ2-2	TRBV2	CASSPRARGNTGELFF	TGTGCCAGCAGTCCTCGCGCCAGGGGGAACACCGGGGAGCTGTTTTTT
NA	NA	TRBJ1-5	TRBV5-7	CASSSRVPGTSQPQHF	TGTGCCAGCAGCTCCAGGGTACCCGGGACATCTCAGCCCCAGCATTTT
NA	once	TRBJ2-1	TRBV11-2	CASSFVYSQGSSLRNEQFF	TGTGCCAGCAGCTTCGTTTACTCGCAGGGTTCTTCACTCCGGAATGAGCAGTTCTTC
TRBD2	NA	TRBJ2-1	TRBV29-1	CSVEGLAETYNEQFF	TGCAGCGTTGAGGGACTAGCGGAAACCTACAATGAGCAGTTCTTC
NA	NA	TRBJ2-7	TRBV6-5	CASSYSLPSRYYEQYF	TGTGCCAGCAGTTACTCGTTGCCTTCGAGGTACTACGAGCAGTACTTC
TRBD2	NA	TRBJ2-1	TRBV5-4	CASSGLASYNEQFF	TGTGCCAGCAGTGGACTAGCATCGTACAATGAGCAGTTCTTC
TRBD2	NA	TRBJ2-7	TRBV6-5	CASTLSGRNEQYF	TGTGCCAGCACTCTTAGCGGGAGGAACGAGCAGTACTTC
NA	once	TRBJ1-1	TRBV11-3	CASSLDPAGKAFF	TGTGCCAGCAGCTTAGATCCGGCAGGGAAGGCTTTCTTT
NA	few	TRBJ1-6	TRBV21-1	CASSRNLPGREGPLYSPLHF	TGTGCCAGCAGTCGTAACCTACCCGGCAGGGAGGGCCCCCTATACTCACCCCTCCACTTT
TRBD2	few	TRBJ2-3	TRBV19	CASSPGTSVGGTDTQYF	TGTGCCAGTAGTCCCGGGACTAGCGTGGGGGGCACAGATACGCAGTATTTT
NA	NA	TRBJ1-4	TRBV15	CATSKGGLTGKLFF	TGTGCCACCAGCAAAGGGGGACTAACGGGAAAACTGTTTTTT
NA	many	TRBJ2-1	TRBV7-2	CASRGVGYNEQFF	TGTGCCAGCAGAGGGGTGGGGTACAATGAGCAGTTCTTC
NA	NA	TRBJ2-7	TRBV7-8	CASSYEARYEQYF	TGTGCCAGCAGCTACGAAGCCCGATACGAGCAGTACTTC